This passage covers 23 T cell receptor beta chains from one sample sequenced in a study of T cell responses to AZD1222 COVID-19 vaccine. Method: immunoSEQ multiplex PCR; TCRdb's copy keeps in-frame clones and lacks some. The data contain 100,000 to 150,000 clones, more than 85% of them singletons. This specimen was peripheral blood, taken on day 0 of AZD1222 vaccination. These receptors were collected from an adult in good health.

CDR3 residues: CASSIRGRDGIYNEQFF. In DNA form, the CDR3 reads TGTGCCAGCAGCATACGGGGGCGGGACGGCATTTACAATGAGCAGTTCTTC. The chain links TRBV21-1 to TRBJ2-1. TRBV21-1 is described as a pseudogene. CDR3 length: 17 amino acids.

The rearrangement joins TRBV19 to TRBJ1-2; weak D call: TRBD1 (6 bases). The CDR3 extends over 12 amino acids. Germline CDR1 is LNHDA and CDR2 is SQIVND (reference sequence). Trimming pared 10 bases from V and 8 bases from J, leaving 17 bases between. CDR3 sequence (DNA): TGTGCCACCCACGCGGGGGCGCGAGGCTACACCTTC. Amino acid sequence: CATHAGARGYTF.

This clone was observed once. V and J are TRBV15 and TRBJ2-7, with 12 nucleotides matching TRBD1. Trimming cost V 0 bases and J 3 bases; bases outside gene matches: 12. Looked up from germline, CDR1 is LNHNV and CDR2 is YYDKDF (reference sequence). The CDR3 is 19 amino acids. The DNA of the CDR3 is TGTGCCACCAGCAGAGAATGGGACAGGGGGCGCTTCCAGGGCTACGAGCAGTACTTC. The encoded protein is CATSREWDRGRFQGYEQYF.

The chain carries TRBV6-5 and TRBJ2-7, with TRBD1 as a possible D gene (6 bases). This CDR3 is 12 amino acids long. Deletions cut 6 bases from V and 4 bases from J, with 10 bases between. From germline, CDR1 is MNHEY and CDR2 SVGAGI. CDR3 bases: TGTGCCAGCAGGACCGGACAGTACGAGCAGTACTTC. It is translated as CASRTGQYEQYF.

This clone was recorded a few times. The gene calls are TRBV27 and TRBJ2-1; 7 bases are a match to TRBD2. Germline V gives CDR1 MNHEY, CDR2 SMNVEV (reference sequence). This CDR3 spans 19 amino acids. The J segment lost 4 bases and the V segment lost 8 bases, leaving 23 bases of the junction unmatched. CDR3 residues: CASHAEAGAHPSPYNEQFF. CDR3 nucleotide sequence: TGTGCCAGCCATGCTGAGGCGGGAGCCCACCCTTCACCTTACAATGAGCAGTTCTTC.

V and J are TRBV7-9 and TRBJ2-3; possibly TRBD2 for D (6 bases). V was pared by 3 bases and J by 7 bases, with 11 bases between. The CDR3 is 13 residues long. CDR1 is SEHNR, CDR2 FQNEAQ, per germline (reference sequence). The chain's CDR3 is CASSLGGGYTQYF. CDR3 nucleotide sequence: TGTGCCAGCAGCTTGGGGGGTGGCTATACGCAGTATTTT.

The chain recombines TRBV5-6 with TRBJ2-3; a weak D match, TRBD2 (5 bases). This CDR3 is 13 amino acids long. Trimming took 2 bases from V and 4 from J, leaving 8 bases between them. The germline V gene encodes CDR1 SGHDT and CDR2 YYEEEE. The CDR3 spells CASSFAGADTQYF. DNA for the CDR3: TGTGCCAGCAGCTTCGCGGGTGCAGATACGCAGTATTTT.

This chain connects TRBV4-2 to TRBJ1-4; D is unresolved. Deletions cut 4 bases from V and 8 bases from J, with 11 bases between. The CDR3 extends over 13 amino acids. CDR1 and CDR2 from the germline V gene are LGHNA and YNFKEQ. This chain's CDR3 is CASSLEFGEKLFF. In nucleotides, the CDR3 is TGTGCCAGCAGCCTAGAATTTGGGGAAAAACTGTTTTTT.

J is TRBJ1-1 and V is TRBV19; D unresolved. Trimming took 3 bases from V and 0 from J, leaving 2 bases between them. This CDR3 is 12 amino acids long. Germline CDR1 is LNHDA and CDR2 is SQIVND (reference sequence). The CDR3 protein is CASSILNTEAFF. CDR3 coding DNA: TGTGCCAGTAGTATCTTGAACACTGAAGCTTTCTTT.

The chain joins TRBV9 to TRBJ1-2, with a tentative D call TRBD1 (6 bases). Germline V lookup: CDR1 SGDLS, CDR2 YYNGEE. The CDR3 loop spans 12 amino acids. Trimming shortened V by 2 bases and J by 10 bases, and 12 bases separated the two germline ends. Here the CDR3 reads CASSVDRNSYTF. CDR3 sequence (DNA): TGTGCCAGCAGCGTGGACAGAAATTCCTACACCTTC. Filled out from reference TRBV9 and TRBJ1-2, the complete variable domain reads DSGVTQTPKHLITATGQRVTLRCSPRSGDLSVYWYQQSLDQGLQFLIQYYNGEERAKGNILERFSAQQFPDLHSELNLSSLELGDSALYFCASSVDRNSYTFGSGTRLTVV.

This clone was found once. DNA of the CDR3: TGTGCCAGCACCCAAACCGGGGCGACCGAAGCTTTCTTT. It is translated as CASTQTGATEAFF. This rearrangement joins TRBV12-3 or TRBV12-4 to TRBJ1-1; perhaps TRBD1 as D (5 bases). V shed 7 bases and J shed 8 bases, with 17 bases lying between them. This CDR3 comprises 13 residues.

The chain uses TRBV11-2 and TRBJ2-5; possibly TRBD2 for D (5 bases). CDR1 and CDR2 (germline): SGHAT, FQNNGV. The V and J ends lost 6 bases and 4 bases respectively, with 24 bases between them. The CDR3 runs 17 residues. The CDR3 spells CASRFAVRELRGETQYF. The CDR3 DNA reads as TGTGCCAGCAGGTTTGCCGTCCGGGAACTCCGCGGAGAGACCCAGTACTTC.

The rearrangement joins TRBV5-5 to TRBJ2-7; either TRBD1 or TRBD2 may supply D (5 bases each). The CDR3 has 14 residues. Germline CDR1 SGHKS, CDR2 YYEKEE (reference sequence). The V end lost 2 bases, the J end lost 6 bases, and 15 bases lay between the germline ends. The CDR3 nucleotides read TGTGCCAGCAGCTTACAGGTCCCTCGGGGCGAGCAGTACTTC. Encoded protein: CASSLQVPRGEQYF.

The CDR3 loop is CASRATAMGDTEAFF. The CDR3 region has the DNA TGTGCCAGCAGGGCGACAGCGATGGGAGATACTGAAGCTTTCTTT. The chain uses TRBV7-8 and TRBJ1-1, with D possibly TRBD1 on 5 matching bases. The CDR3 contains 15 residues. Trimming shortened V by 6 bases and J by 5 bases, and 19 bases separated the two germline ends. The germline gives CDR1 SGHVS, CDR2 FQNEAQ.

This clone was recorded only once. The rearrangement links TRBV18 to TRBJ1-2; 7 bases match TRBD1. V shed 4 bases, J shed 2 bases, and the junction held 4 bases outside the gene matches. Germline values: CDR1 KGHSH, CDR2 LQKENI. This CDR3 comprises 14 residues. The chain's CDR3 is CASSQGAENYGYTF. CDR3 in DNA: TGTGCCAGCTCACAGGGGGCGGAAAACTATGGCTACACCTTC.

The chain employs TRBV29-1 and TRBJ2-7; 8 bases align to TRBD1. The CDR3 is made up of 14 amino acids. J lost 6 bases, V lost 4 bases, and 11 bases had no gene match. The V gene's germline CDR1 is SQVTM and CDR2 ANQGSEA. CDR3 in amino acids: CSVGQGARGSEQYF. The CDR3 DNA is TGCAGCGTTGGGCAGGGGGCTCGGGGGAGCGAGCAGTACTTC.

The V and J genes are TRBV30 and TRBJ2-7, with 10 bases matching TRBD2. V shed 0 bases, J shed 1 base, and the junction held 12 bases outside the gene matches. The CDR3 totals 18 residues. Looked up from germline, CDR1 is GTSNPN and CDR2 is SVGIG (reference sequence). CDR3: CAWSVQGLALIGSYEQYF. The CDR3 DNA reads as TGTGCCTGGAGTGTACAGGGACTAGCGTTAATTGGGTCCTACGAGCAGTACTTC.

The chain combines TRBV6-5 with TRBJ1-5; D is perhaps TRBD1 (5 bases). Between the trimmed V and J ends, which lost 7 bases and 5 bases, there was a span of 15 bases. This CDR3 has 14 residues. CDR1 is MNHEY, CDR2 SVGAGI, per germline. The DNA for the CDR3 is TGTGCCAGCACCTCGGCGGGGACCGATCAGCCCCAGCATTTT. Residues: CASTSAGTDQPQHF.

The V call is TRBV6-5, the J call TRBJ1-1, with no clear D. The V gene lost 7 bases and the J gene lost 4 bases, with 13 bases spanning the gap. CDR3 size: 13 residues. CDR1 and CDR2 from the germline V gene are MNHEY and SVGAGI. Written as DNA, the CDR3 is TGTGCCAGCACGGTTGGGGTGGGCACTGAAGCTTTCTTT. Protein product: CASTVGVGTEAFF.

This chain links TRBV7-2 with TRBJ2-5; 13 bases agree with TRBD2. Germline V lookup: CDR1 SGHTA, CDR2 FQGNSA. This CDR3 spans 15 amino acids. The junction had 4 bases not matched to a gene; V was cut back by 4 bases and J by 5 bases. The CDR3 DNA reads TGTGCCAGCAGCTCCCCGACTAGCGGGGGGGAGACCCAGTACTTC. It encodes CASSSPTSGGETQYF.

The rearrangement uses TRBV20-1 and TRBJ2-1, with unresolved D. The V and J ends lost 0 bases and 9 bases respectively, with 6 bases between them. From germline, CDR1 is DFQATT and CDR2 SNEGSKA (reference sequence). This CDR3 has 11 amino acids. The CDR3 nucleotides read TGCAGTGCTAGAGATCGCTCTGAGCAGTTCTTC. It is translated as CSARDRSEQFF.

The chain carries TRBV28 and TRBJ2-4, with 8 bases identical to TRBD2. Germline V CDR1 and CDR2: MDHEN, SYDVKM. The ends lost 2 bases at V and 5 bases at J; junction bases unmatched: 5. This CDR3 comprises 15 residues. CDR3: CASSLQRENENIQYF. The CDR3 DNA follows: TGTGCCAGCAGTTTACAGCGGGAGAACGAAAACATTCAGTACTTC.

This rearrangement joins TRBV4-1 to TRBJ1-1; 7 bases agree with TRBD1. The V gene end was trimmed by 0 bases and the J gene end by 4 bases; junction bases not matched to a gene: 5. Germline CDR1 is MGHRA and CDR2 is YSYEKL. This CDR3 contains 15 residues. The CDR3 nucleotides are TGCGCCAGCAGCCAAGATCGGGCAGGGGGCACTGAAGCTTTCTTT. As protein: CASSQDRAGGTEAFF.